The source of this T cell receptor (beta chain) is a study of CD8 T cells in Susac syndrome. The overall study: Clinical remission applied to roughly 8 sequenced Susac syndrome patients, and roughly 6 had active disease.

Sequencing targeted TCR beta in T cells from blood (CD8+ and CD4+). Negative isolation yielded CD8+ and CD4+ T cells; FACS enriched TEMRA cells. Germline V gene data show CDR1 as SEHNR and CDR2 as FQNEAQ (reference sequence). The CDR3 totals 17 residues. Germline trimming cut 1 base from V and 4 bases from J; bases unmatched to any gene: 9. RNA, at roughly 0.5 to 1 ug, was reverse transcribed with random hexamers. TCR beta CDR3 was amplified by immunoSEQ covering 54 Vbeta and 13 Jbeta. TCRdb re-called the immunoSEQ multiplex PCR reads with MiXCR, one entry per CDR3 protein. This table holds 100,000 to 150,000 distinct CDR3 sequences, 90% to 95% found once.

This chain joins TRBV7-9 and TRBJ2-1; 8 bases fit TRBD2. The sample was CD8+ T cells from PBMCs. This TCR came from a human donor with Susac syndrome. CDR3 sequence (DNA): TGTGCCAGCAGCTTAGTTGCGAGCGGGGGACAATACAATGAGCAGTTCTTC. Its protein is CASSLVASGGQYNEQFF. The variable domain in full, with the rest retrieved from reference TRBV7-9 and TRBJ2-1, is DTGVSQNPRHKITKRGQNVTFRCDPISEHNRLYWYRQTLGQGPEFLTYFQNEAQLEKSRLLSDRFSAERPKGSFSTLEIQRTEQGDSAMYLCASSLVASGGQYNEQFFGPGTRLTVL.